This T cell receptor (beta chain) was captured in a study of blood T cell repertoires in COVID-19. Study at large: The study drew acute and convalescent COVID-19 samples from the United States, Italy and Spain. T cells, B-cell-depleted T cells, or PBMCs provided the cDNA or gDNA that served as material.

Looked up from germline, CDR1 is KGHSH and CDR2 is LQKENI. There are 15 residues in the CDR3. Trimming took off 2 bases at V and 5 bases at J, with 12 bases between the two ends. Original processing notes: By means of reference gene primer amplification, nucleated cell counts were estimated. Clones were read by immunoSEQ multiplex PCR, and TCRdb kept only the in-frame ones, dropping some. V, J and clone size are those of that table, while D and trimming were read from the DNA. The sample carries around 100,000 clones, roughly 85% recorded once. The chain combines TRBV18 with TRBJ1-4; D ambiguous. Sequenced sample: peripheral blood. The sequence derives from an older man with active or convalescent COVID-19. The CDR3 nucleotides are TGTGCCAGCTCACCAAGAACAAGTAAGAATGAAAAACTGTTTTTT. Translation gives CASSPRTSKNEKLFF.